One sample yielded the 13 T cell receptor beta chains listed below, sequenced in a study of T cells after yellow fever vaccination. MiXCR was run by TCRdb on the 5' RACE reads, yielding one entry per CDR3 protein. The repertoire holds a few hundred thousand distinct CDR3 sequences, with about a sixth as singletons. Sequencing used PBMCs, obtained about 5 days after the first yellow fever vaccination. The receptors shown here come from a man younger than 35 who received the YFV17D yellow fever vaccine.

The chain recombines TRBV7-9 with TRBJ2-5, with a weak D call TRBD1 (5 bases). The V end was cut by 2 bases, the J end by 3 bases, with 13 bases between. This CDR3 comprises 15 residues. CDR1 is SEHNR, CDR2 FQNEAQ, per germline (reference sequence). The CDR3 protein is CASSLRIGVEETQYF. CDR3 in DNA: TGTGCCAGCAGCTTACGTATAGGGGTCGAAGAGACCCAGTACTTC.

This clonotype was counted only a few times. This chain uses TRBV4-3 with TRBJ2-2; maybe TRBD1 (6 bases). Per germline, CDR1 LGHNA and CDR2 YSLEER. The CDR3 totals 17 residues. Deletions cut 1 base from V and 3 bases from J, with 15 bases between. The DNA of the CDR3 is TGCGCCAGCAGCCAAGTGAGGGGGTTAGGGTACACCGGGGAGCTGTTTTTT. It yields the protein CASSQVRGLGYTGELFF.

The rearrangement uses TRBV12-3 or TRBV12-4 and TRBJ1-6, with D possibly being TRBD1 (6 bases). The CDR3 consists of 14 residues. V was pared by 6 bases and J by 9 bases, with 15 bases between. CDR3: CASSPGGGSSPLHF. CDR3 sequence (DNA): TGTGCCAGCAGCCCCGGGGGGGGCAGTTCACCCCTCCACTTT.

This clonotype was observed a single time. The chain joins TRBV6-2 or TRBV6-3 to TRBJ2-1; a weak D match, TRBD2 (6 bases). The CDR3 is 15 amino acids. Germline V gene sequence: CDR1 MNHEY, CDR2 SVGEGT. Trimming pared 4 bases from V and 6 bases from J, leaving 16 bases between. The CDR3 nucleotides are TGTGCCAGCAGTTTCCCCTCGCGGGGTCGCAATGAGCAGTTCTTC. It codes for CASSFPSRGRNEQFF.

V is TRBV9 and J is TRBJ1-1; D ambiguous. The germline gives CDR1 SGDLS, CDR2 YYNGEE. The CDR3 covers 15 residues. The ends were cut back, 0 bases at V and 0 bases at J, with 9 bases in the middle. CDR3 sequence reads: CASSVGGNMNTEAFF. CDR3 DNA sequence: TGTGCCAGCAGCGTAGGAGGGAACATGAACACTGAAGCTTTCTTT.

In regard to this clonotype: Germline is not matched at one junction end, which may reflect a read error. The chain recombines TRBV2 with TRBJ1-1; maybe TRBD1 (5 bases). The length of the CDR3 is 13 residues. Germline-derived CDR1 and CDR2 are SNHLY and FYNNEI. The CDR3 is CASTEGSNTEDFF. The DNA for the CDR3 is TGTGCCTCCACGGAGGGGTCCAACACTGAAGATTTCTTT.

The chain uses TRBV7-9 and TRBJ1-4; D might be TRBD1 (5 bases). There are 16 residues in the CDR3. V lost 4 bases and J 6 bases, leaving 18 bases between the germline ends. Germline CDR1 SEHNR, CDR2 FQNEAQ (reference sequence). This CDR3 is CASSYPIMDKHEKLFF. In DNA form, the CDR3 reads TGTGCCAGCAGCTACCCCATAATGGACAAGCATGAAAAACTGTTTTTT.

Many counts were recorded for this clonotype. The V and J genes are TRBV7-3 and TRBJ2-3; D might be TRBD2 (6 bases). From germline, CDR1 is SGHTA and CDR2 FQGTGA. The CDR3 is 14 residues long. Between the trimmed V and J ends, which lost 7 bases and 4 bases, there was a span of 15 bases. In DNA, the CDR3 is TGTGCCAGCAACGACGGCGGGGCTGCAGATACGCAGTATTTT. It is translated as CASNDGGAADTQYF.

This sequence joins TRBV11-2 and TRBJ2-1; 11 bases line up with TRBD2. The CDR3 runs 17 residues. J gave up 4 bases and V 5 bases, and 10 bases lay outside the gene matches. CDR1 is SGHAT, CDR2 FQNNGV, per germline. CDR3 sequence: CASSGPEVAGGYNEQFF. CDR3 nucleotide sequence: TGTGCCAGCAGCGGGCCTGAGGTAGCGGGGGGGTACAATGAGCAGTTCTTC.

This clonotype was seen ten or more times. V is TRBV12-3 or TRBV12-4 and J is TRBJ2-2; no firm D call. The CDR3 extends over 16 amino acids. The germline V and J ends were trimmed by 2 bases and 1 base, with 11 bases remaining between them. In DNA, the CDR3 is TGTGCCAGCAGTTTATGGCGCGGTGGGAACACCGGGGAGCTGTTTTTT. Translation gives CASSLWRGGNTGELFF.

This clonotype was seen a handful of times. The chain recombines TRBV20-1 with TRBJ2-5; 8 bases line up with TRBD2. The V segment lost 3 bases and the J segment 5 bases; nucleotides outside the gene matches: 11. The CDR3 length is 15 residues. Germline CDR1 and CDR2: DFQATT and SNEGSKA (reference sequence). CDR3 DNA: TGCAGTGCTAGGCTGGGGCGGGGGGCGTGGGAGACCCAGTACTTC. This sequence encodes CSARLGRGAWETQYF.

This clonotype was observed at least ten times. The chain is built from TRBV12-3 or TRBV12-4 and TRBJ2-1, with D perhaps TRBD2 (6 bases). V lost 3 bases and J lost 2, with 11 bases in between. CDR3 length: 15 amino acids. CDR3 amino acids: CASSFGGSTYNEQFF. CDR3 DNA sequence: TGTGCCAGCAGTTTCGGGGGTAGCACCTACAATGAGCAGTTCTTC.

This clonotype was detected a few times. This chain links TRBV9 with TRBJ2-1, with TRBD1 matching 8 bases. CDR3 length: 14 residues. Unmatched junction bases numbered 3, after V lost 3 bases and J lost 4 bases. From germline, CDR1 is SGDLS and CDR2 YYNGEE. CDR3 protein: CASSARTGYNEQFF. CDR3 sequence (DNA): TGTGCCAGCAGCGCGAGGACAGGGTACAATGAGCAGTTCTTC.